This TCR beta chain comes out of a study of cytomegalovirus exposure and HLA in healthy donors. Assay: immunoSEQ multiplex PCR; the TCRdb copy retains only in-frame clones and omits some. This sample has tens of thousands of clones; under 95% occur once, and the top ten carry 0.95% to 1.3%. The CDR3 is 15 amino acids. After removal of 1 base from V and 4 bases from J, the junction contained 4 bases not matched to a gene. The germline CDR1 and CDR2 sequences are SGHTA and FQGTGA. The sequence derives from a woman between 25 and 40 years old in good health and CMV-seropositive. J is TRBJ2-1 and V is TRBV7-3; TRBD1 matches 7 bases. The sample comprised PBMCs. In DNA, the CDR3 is TGTGCCAGCAGCTTAAGACAGGGTCGGTACAATGAGCAGTTCTTC. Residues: CASSLRQGRYNEQFF.